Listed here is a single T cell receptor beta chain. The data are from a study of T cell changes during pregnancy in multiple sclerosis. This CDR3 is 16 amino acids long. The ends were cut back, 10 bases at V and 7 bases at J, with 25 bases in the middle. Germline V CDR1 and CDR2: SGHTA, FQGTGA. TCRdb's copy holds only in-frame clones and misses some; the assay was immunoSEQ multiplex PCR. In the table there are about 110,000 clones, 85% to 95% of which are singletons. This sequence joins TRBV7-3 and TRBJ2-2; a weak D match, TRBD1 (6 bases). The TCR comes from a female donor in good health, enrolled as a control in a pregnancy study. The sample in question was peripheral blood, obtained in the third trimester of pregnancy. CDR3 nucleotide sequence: TGTGCCATCTCGGTTGAGTGGGGGACATGGGACGGGGAGCTGTTTTTT. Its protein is CAISVEWGTWDGELFF.